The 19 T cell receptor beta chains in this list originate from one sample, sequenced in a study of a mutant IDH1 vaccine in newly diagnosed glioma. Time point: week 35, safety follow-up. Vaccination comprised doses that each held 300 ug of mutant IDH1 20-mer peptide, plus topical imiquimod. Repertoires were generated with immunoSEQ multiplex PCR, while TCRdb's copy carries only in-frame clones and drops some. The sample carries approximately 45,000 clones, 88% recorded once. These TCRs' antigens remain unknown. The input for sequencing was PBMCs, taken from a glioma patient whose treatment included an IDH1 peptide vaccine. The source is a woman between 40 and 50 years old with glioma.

CDR3: CAGDGLSSYNEQFF. DNA of the CDR3: TGTGCCGGAGACGGCCTAAGCTCCTACAATGAGCAGTTCTTC. This sequence joins TRBV30 and TRBJ2-1; D uncertain. Germline V lookup: CDR1 GTSNPN, CDR2 SVGIG (reference sequence). The CDR3 contains 14 residues. The ends were cut back, 8 bases at V and 0 bases at J, with 14 bases in the middle.

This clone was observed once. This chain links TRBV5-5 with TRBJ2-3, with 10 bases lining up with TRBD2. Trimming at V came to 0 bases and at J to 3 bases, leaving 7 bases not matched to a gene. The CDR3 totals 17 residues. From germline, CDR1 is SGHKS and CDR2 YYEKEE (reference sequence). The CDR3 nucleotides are TGTGCCAGCAGCTTGGTTTCTAGCGGGAGCGAAACAGATACGCAGTATTTT. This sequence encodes CASSLVSSGSETDTQYF.

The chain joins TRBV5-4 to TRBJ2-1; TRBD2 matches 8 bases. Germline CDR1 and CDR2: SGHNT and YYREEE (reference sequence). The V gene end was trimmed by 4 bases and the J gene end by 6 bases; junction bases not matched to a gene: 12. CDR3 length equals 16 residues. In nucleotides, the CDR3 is TGTGCCAGCAGCCCTGAGCGGGGGAGAGGGGTCAATGAGCAGTTCTTC. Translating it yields CASSPERGRGVNEQFF.

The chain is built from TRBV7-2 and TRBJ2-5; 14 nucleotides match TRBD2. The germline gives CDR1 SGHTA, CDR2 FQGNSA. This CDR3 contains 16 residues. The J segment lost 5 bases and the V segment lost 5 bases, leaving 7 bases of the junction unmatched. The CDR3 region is CASSPRLAGGIETQYF. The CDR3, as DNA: TGTGCCAGCAGCCCTCGACTAGCGGGGGGGATTGAGACCCAGTACTTC.

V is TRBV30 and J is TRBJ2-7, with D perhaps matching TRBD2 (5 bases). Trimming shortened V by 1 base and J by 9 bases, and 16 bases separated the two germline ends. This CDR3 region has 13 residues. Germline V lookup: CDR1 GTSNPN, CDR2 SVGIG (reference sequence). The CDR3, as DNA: TGTGCCTGGAGTGCCGACTTTAGTGCGGGGCAGTACTTC. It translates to CAWSADFSAGQYF. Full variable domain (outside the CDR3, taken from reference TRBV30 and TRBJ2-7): SQTIHQWPATLVQPVGSPLSLECTVEGTSNPNLYWYRQAAGRGLQLLFYSVGIGQISSEVPQNLSASRPQDRQFILSSKKLLLSDSGFYLCAWSADFSAGQYFGPGTRLTVT.

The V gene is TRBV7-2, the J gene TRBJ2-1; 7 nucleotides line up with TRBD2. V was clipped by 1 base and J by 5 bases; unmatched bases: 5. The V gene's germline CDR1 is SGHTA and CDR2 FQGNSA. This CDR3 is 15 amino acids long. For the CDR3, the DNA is TGTGCCAGCAGCTTAGGGGCTAGCGGAAACAATGAGCAGTTCTTC. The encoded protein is CASSLGASGNNEQFF.

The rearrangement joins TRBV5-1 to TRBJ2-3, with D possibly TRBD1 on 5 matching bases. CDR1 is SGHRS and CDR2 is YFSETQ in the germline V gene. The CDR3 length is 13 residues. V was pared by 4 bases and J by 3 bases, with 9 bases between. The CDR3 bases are TGCGCCAGCAGCCGAAGGGGTACAGATACGCAGTATTTT. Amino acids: CASSRRGTDTQYF.

CDR3 DNA: TGTGCCAGCACCCCGGAGGGGAGAATAAGCGAGCAGTACTTC. Residues: CASTPEGRISEQYF. The chain has TRBV6-6 and TRBJ2-7; TRBD2 is a possible D gene (6 bases). Germline V gene lookup returns CDR1 MNHNY and CDR2 SVGAGI (reference sequence). The CDR3 totals 14 residues. V shed 7 bases and J shed 6 bases, with 19 bases lying between them.

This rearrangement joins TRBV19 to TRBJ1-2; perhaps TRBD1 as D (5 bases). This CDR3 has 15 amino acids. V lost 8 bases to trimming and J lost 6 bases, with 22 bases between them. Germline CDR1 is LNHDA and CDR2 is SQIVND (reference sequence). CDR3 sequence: CASSLVQGPFDGYTF. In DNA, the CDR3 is TGTGCCAGTTCCTTGGTTCAGGGACCCTTCGATGGCTACACCTTC.

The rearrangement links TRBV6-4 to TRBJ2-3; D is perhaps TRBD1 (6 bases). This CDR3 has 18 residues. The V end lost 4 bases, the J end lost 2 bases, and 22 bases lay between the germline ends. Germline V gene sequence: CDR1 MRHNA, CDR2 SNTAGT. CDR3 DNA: TGTGCCAGCAGTGGCCCCCGGGACAAACACCCCTACACAGATACGCAGTATTTT. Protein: CASSGPRDKHPYTDTQYF.

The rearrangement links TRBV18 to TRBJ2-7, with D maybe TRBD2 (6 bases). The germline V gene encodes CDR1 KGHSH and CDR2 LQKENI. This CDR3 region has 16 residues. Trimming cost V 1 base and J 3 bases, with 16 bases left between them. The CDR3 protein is CASSPRSEGKSYEQYF. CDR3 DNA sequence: TGTGCCAGCTCACCACGGTCGGAGGGAAAGAGCTACGAGCAGTACTTC.

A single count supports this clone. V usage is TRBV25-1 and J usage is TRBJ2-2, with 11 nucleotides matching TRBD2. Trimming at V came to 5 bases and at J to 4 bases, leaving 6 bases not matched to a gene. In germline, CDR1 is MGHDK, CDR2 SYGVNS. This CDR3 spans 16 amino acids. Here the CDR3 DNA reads TGTGCCAGCAGTATTACTAGCGGGAGATCCACCGGGGAGCTGTTTTTT. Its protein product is CASSITSGRSTGELFF.

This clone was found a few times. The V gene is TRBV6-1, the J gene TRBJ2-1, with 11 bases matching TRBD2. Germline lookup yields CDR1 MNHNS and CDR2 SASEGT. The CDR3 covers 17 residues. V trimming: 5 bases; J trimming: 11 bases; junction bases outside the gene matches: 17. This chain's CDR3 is CASSQGTSGRVREQQFF. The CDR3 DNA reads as TGTGCCAGCAGTCAAGGTACTAGCGGGAGAGTTCGGGAGCAGCAGTTCTTC.

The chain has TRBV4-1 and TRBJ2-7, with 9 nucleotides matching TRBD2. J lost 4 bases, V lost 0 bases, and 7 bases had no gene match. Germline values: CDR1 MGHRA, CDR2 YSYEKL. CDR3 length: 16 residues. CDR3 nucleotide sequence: TGCGCCAGCAGCCAAGATCCGACTAGCGGCTTTTACGAGCAGTACTTC. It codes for CASSQDPTSGFYEQYF.

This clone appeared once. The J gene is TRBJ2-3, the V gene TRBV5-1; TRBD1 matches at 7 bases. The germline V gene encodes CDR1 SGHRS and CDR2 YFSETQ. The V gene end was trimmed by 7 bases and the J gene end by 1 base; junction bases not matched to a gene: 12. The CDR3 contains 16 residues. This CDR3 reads CASSIMGQGGTDTQYF. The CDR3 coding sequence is TGCGCCAGCTCAATCATGGGGCAGGGGGGCACAGATACGCAGTATTTT.

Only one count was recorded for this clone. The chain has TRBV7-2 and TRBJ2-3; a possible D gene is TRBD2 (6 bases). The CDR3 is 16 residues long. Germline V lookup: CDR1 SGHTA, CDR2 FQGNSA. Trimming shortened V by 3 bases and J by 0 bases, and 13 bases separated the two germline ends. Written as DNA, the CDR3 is TGTGCCAGCAGCTTCCTAGCGATTACTAGCACAGATACGCAGTATTTT. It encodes CASSFLAITSTDTQYF.

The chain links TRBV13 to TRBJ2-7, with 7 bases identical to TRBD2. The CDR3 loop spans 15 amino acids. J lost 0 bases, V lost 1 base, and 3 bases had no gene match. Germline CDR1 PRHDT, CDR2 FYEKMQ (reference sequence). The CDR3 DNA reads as TGTGCCAGCAGCTTAGTGGGGGGGAACTCCTACGAGCAGTACTTC. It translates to CASSLVGGNSYEQYF.

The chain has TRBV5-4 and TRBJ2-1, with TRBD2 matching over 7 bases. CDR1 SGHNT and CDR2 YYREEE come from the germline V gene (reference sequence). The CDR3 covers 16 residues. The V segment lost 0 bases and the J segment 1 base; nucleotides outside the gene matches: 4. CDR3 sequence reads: CASSLGAGVSYNEQFF. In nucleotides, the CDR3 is TGTGCCAGCAGCTTGGGTGCGGGAGTTTCCTACAATGAGCAGTTCTTC.

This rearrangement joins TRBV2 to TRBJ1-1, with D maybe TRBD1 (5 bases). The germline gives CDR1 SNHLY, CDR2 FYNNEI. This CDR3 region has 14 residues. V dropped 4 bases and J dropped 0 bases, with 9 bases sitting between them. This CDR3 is CASSAVRVNTEAFF. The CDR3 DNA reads TGTGCCAGCAGTGCGGTCAGGGTGAACACTGAAGCTTTCTTT.